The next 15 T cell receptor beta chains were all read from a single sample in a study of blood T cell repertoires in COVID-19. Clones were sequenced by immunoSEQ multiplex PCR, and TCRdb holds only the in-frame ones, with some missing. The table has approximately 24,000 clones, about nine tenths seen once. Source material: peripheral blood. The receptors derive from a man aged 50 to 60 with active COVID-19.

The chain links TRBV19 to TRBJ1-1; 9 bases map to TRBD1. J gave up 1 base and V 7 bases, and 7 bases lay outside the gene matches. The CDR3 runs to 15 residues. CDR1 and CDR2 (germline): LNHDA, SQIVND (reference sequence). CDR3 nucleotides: TGTGCCAGTAAGCTACAGGGGGCCGGGAACACTGAAGCTTTCTTT. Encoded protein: CASKLQGAGNTEAFF.

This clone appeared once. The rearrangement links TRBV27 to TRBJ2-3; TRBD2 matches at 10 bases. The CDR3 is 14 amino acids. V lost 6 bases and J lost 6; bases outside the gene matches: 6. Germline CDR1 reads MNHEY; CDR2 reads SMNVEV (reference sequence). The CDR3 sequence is CASSAGLALDTQYF. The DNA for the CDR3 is TGTGCCAGCAGCGCGGGACTAGCGCTCGATACGCAGTATTTT.

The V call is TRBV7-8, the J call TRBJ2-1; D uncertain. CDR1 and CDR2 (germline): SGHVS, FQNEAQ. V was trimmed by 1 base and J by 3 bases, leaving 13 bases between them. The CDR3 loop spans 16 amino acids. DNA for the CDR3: TGTGCCAGCAGCTTAGACGGAGATAAGAACTACAATGAGCAGTTCTTC. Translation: CASSLDGDKNYNEQFF.

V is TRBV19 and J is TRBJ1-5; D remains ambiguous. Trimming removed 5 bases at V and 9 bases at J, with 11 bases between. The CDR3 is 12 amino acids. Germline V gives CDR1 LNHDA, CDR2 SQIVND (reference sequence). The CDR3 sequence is CASSFLSGPQHF. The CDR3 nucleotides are TGTGCCAGTAGTTTCCTATCAGGGCCCCAGCATTTT.

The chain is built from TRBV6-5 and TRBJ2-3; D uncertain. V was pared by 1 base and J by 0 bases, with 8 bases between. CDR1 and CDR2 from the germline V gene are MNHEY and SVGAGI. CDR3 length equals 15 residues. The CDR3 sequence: CASSYYAGSTDTQYF. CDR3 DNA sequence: TGTGCCAGCAGTTACTACGCAGGTAGCACAGATACGCAGTATTTT.

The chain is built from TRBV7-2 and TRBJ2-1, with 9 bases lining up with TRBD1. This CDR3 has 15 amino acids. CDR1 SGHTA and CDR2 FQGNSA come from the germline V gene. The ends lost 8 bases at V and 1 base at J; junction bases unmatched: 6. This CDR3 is CASAGTGTSYNEQFF. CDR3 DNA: TGTGCCAGCGCGGGGACAGGGACTTCCTACAATGAGCAGTTCTTC.

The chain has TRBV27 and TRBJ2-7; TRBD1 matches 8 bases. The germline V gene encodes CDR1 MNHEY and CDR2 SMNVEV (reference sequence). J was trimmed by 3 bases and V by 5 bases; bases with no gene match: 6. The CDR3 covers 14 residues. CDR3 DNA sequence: TGTGCCAGCAGTCGCCGACAGGGGCGCTACGAGCAGTACGTC. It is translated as CASSRRQGRYEQYV.

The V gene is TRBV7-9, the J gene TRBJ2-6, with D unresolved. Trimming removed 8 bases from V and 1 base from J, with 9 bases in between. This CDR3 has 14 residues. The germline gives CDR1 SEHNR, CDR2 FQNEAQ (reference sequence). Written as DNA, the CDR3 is TGTGCCAGCGGCAGTGGTTCTGGGGCCAACGTCCTGACTTTC. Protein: CASGSGSGANVLTF.

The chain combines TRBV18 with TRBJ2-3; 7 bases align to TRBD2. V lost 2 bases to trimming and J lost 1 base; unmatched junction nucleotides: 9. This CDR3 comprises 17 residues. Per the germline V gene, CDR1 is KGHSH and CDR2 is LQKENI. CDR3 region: CASSPSVTGGGTDTQYF. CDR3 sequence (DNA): TGTGCCAGCTCACCATCCGTTACGGGAGGCGGCACAGATACGCAGTATTTT. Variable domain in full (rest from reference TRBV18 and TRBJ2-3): NAGVMQNPRHLVRRRGQEARLRCSPMKGHSHVYWYRQLPEEGLKFMVYLQKENIIDESGMPKERFSAEFPKEGPSILRIQQVVRGDSAAYFCASSPSVTGGGTDTQYFGPGTRLTVL.

The DNA for the CDR3 is TGTGCCAGTAGTATAACTAGCGCAGAGTTGGGGGAGCTGTTTTTT. Translation gives CASSITSAELGELFF. This chain uses TRBV19 with TRBJ2-2; TRBD2 matches 7 bases. V lost 2 bases and J lost 8; bases outside the gene matches: 8. The CDR3 runs 15 residues. The germline V gene has CDR1 LNHDA and CDR2 SQIVND (reference sequence).

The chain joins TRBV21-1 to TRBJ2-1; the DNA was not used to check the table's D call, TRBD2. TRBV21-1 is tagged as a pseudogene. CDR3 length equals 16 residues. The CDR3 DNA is TGTGCCAGCAGCAAATACGCCAGCGGGAGATACAATGAGCAGTTCTTC. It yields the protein CASSKYASGRYNEQFF.

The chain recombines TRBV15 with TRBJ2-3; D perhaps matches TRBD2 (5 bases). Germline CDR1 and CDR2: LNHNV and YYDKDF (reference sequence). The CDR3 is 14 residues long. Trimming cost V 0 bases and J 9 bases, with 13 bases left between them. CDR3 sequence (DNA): TGTGCCACCAGCAGAGATCCTAAACCGGGGACGCAGTATTTT. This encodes CATSRDPKPGTQYF.

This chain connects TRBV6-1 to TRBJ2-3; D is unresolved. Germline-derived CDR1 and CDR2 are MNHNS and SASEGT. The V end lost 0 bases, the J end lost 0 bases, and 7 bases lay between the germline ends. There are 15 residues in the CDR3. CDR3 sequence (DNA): TGTGCCAGCAGTGAAGCAAGCGTTAGCACAGATACGCAGTATTTT. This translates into CASSEASVSTDTQYF.

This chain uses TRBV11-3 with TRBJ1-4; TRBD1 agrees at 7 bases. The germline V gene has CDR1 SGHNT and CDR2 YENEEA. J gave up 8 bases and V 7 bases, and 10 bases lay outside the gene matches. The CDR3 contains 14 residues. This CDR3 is CASTSGGGREKLFF. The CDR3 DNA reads TGTGCCAGCACATCGGGAGGGGGCAGGGAAAAACTGTTTTTT. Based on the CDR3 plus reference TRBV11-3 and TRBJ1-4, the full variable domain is EAGVVQSPRYKIIEKKQPVAFWCNPISGHNTLYWYLQNLGQGPELLIRYENEEAVDDSQLPKDRFSAERLKGVDSTLKIQPAELGDSAVYLCASTSGGGREKLFFGSGTQLSVL.

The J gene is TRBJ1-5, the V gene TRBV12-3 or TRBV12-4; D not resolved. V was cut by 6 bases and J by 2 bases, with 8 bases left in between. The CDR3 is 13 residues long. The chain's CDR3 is CASRFGGNQPQHF. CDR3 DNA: TGTGCCAGCAGGTTCGGGGGCAATCAGCCCCAGCATTTT.